One sample yielded the 8 T cell receptor beta chains listed below, sequenced in a study of tumor-infiltrating lymphocytes in localized non-small cell lung cancer. The data were produced by immunoSEQ multiplex PCR, yet TCRdb's version contains in-frame clones alone and is incomplete. Among about 3,000 clones listed, approximately 40% were seen once. Sequencing used uninvolved lung tissue not adjacent to the tumor. These receptors were taken from a human donor with non-small cell lung cancer.

The chain is built from TRBV13 and TRBJ1-1, with a tentative D call TRBD1 (6 bases). Germline loops: CDR1 PRHDT, CDR2 FYEKMQ (reference sequence). The ends were cut back, 2 bases at V and 6 bases at J, with 19 bases in the middle. This CDR3 contains 16 residues. The CDR3 sequence: CASSLILGGGFAEAFF. The CDR3 nucleotides are TGTGCCAGCAGCTTAATTCTGGGGGGCGGATTCGCTGAAGCTTTCTTT.

The chain is built from TRBV7-6 and TRBJ2-1; 8 bases are a match to TRBD1. V dropped 7 bases and J dropped 2; count of bases not matched to a gene: 4. CDR3 length: 14 amino acids. Germline V CDR1 and CDR2: SGHVS, FNYEAQ. The DNA of the CDR3 is TGTGCCAGCACCGCGGGACAGGCCTACAATGAGCAGTTCTTC. Its protein product is CASTAGQAYNEQFF. The full variable domain, with the rest looked up from reference TRBV7-6 and TRBJ2-1, is GAGVSQSPRYKVTKRGQDVALRCDPISGHVSLYWYRQALGQGPEFLTYFNYEAQQDKSGLPNDRFSAERPEGSISTLTIQRTEQRDSAMYRCASTAGQAYNEQFFGPGTRLTVL.

This rearrangement joins TRBV18 to TRBJ2-7; TRBD1 matches at 7 bases. Germline-derived CDR1 and CDR2 are KGHSH and LQKENI. V was pared by 2 bases and J by 4 bases, with 5 bases of the junction left unmatched. This CDR3 comprises 14 residues. The CDR3 DNA reads TGTGCCAGCTCACCAAGACAGGGAACGTACGAGCAGTACGTC. It yields the protein CASSPRQGTYEQYV.

This clone was seen just once. The rearrangement links TRBV2 to TRBJ2-3; D is perhaps TRBD1 (6 bases). CDR1 SNHLY and CDR2 FYNNEI come from the germline V gene. V shed 6 bases and J shed 0 bases, with 16 bases lying between them. The CDR3 runs to 16 residues. The CDR3 is CASSQPGQRSTDTQYF. As DNA, the CDR3 is TGTGCCAGCAGCCAGCCGGGACAAAGAAGCACAGATACGCAGTATTTT.

The sample holds a few counts of this clone. This sequence joins TRBV5-1 and TRBJ1-1; D is unresolved. With 3 bases removed from V and 0 bases from J, the gap between germline ends came to 12 bases. The germline V gene has CDR1 SGHRS and CDR2 YFSETQ. The CDR3 spans 15 residues. In DNA form, the CDR3 reads TGCGCCAGCAGCTGGGGATCTTACATGAACACTGAAGCTTTCTTT. This gives the protein CASSWGSYMNTEAFF.

This rearrangement joins TRBV7-8 to TRBJ2-7; 9 bases line up with TRBD2. V gave up 0 bases and J gave up 1 base; unmatched junction bases: 4. CDR1 is SGHVS and CDR2 is FQNEAQ in the germline V gene. The CDR3 sequence is 16 residues long. The CDR3 DNA is TGTGCCAGCAGCTTAGCGGCGACTAGCGGATCCTACGAGCAGTACGTC. Translating gives CASSLAATSGSYEQYV.

This clone ranks as large. The CDR3 sequence: CASSLGGQGNEQFF. For the CDR3, the DNA is TGTGCCAGCAGCTTAGGGGGACAGGGTAATGAGCAGTTCTTC. The gene calls are TRBV7-3 and TRBJ2-1; TRBD1 matches at 9 bases. The J segment lost 7 bases and the V segment lost 2 bases, leaving 3 bases of the junction unmatched. The CDR3 is made up of 14 amino acids. From germline, CDR1 is SGHTA and CDR2 FQGTGA.

This clone was recorded once. The chain carries TRBV15 and TRBJ2-7, with a weak D call TRBD1 (5 bases). Germline V CDR1 and CDR2: LNHNV, YYDKDF (reference sequence). This CDR3 is built from 16 residues. Trimming cost V 3 bases and J 1 base, with 16 bases left between them. The CDR3 is CATSSLEQVNSYEQYF. For the CDR3, the DNA is TGTGCCACCAGCAGCCTGGAACAGGTTAATTCCTACGAGCAGTACTTC.